Listed below are T cell receptor beta chains from one sample, sequenced in a study of cytomegalovirus exposure and HLA in healthy donors. Profiling relied on immunoSEQ multiplex PCR, and the TCRdb table lists in-frame clones only, not all of them. This repertoire shows around 200,000 clones, around 83% found once; its top ten account for approximately 1.2%. The specimen sequenced was PBMCs. Source of these receptors: a girl aged 2-10 years in good health and CMV-seropositive. CDR3s include the opening cysteine and the closing phenylalanine or tryptophan. Fields, in order: J gene, V gene, CDR3 protein.

>TRBJ2-2|TRBV27
CASSPFIAGGGTGELFF
>TRBJ2-2|TRBV19
CASSSVVNTGELFF
>TRBJ2-1|TRBV30
CAWTKTSGISYNEQFF
>TRBJ2-1|TRBV7-9
CASSLSGIGDEQFF
>TRBJ1-4|TRBV4-1
CASSQAGGRDSEKLFF
>TRBJ2-1|TRBV29-1
CSVEYRTRSHNEQFF
>TRBJ1-1|TRBV5-1
CASSGPGEYTEAFF
>TRBJ1-1|TRBV30
CAWRKGTEAFF
>TRBJ1-2|TRBV29-1
CSVYTGIGYTF
>TRBJ2-7|TRBV9
CASSAGGGTYEQYF
>TRBJ1-3|TRBV10-3
CAISNRDLSGNTIYF
>TRBJ2-1|TRBV5-1
CASSLWQNYNEQFF
>TRBJ1-3|TRBV5-4
CASQGQGHSGNTIYF
>TRBJ2-3|TRBV11-3
CASSLRGSFTQYF
>TRBJ1-5|TRBV19
CASRDRVRGPQHF
>-|TRBV6-5
CASSYSTGGAYEQYF
>TRBJ1-1|TRBV14
CASSEGLDTEAFF
>TRBJ1-1|TRBV6-5
CASSYSGGSGTEAFF